A single sample is the source of the 19 T cell receptor beta chains below, sequenced in a study of low-dose radiotherapy and immunotherapy resistance in tumors. TRAV- and TRBV-specific primers primed first-strand cDNA, covering alpha and beta chains. TCR amplification involved around 22 PCR cycles with a constant-region primer and V-primer adapter. TCRdb used MiXCR to reprocess the reads, holding one entry per CDR3 protein. This table holds tens of thousands of distinct CDR3 sequences, 25% to 40% found once. Time point described: before trial treatment. The sequencing here drew on PBMCs, taken before treatment. These receptors were collected from a male donor with gallbladder cancer.

This clonotype has ten or more counts. The chain joins TRBV5-1 to TRBJ2-3, with TRBD2 matching 12 bases. Germline V gene lookup returns CDR1 SGHRS and CDR2 YFSETQ. This CDR3 comprises 15 residues. Trimming took 4 bases from V and 4 from J; bases not matched to a gene: 4. As DNA, the CDR3 is TGCGCCAGCAGCCTAGCGGGAGGGCCGTCAGATACGCAGTATTTT. Translated, it gives CASSLAGGPSDTQYF.

This clonotype has a count of ten or more. This sequence joins TRBV28 and TRBJ1-2, with D maybe TRBD1 (6 bases). Germline V gives CDR1 MDHEN, CDR2 SYDVKM. The length of the CDR3 is 14 residues. Trimming took off 5 bases at V and 1 base at J, with 11 bases between the two ends. CDR3 sequence (DNA): TGTGCCAGCAGTCTAGGGGGAGATAACTATGGCTACACCTTC. This gives the protein CASSLGGDNYGYTF.

This chain links TRBV7-3 with TRBJ2-2, with 7 bases lining up with TRBD2. V lost 2 bases, J lost 1 base, and 4 bases stayed unmatched. CDR3 size: 16 residues. CDR1 SGHTA and CDR2 FQGTGA come from the germline V gene. CDR3 amino acids: CASSLLGGGNTGELFF. CDR3 coding DNA: TGTGCCAGCAGCTTACTCGGCGGGGGGAACACCGGGGAGCTGTTTTTT.

By its share, this clonotype is medium-sized (0.01 to 0.1%). This sequence joins TRBV6-1 and TRBJ1-5, with 7 bases matching TRBD1. The CDR3 is 14 amino acids. V shed 6 bases and J 1 base; nucleotides not matched to a gene: 3. Per the germline V gene, CDR1 is MNHNS and CDR2 is SASEGT. Written as DNA, the CDR3 is TGTGCCAGCAGCTTGGACAGGAGCAATCAGCCCCAGCATTTT. As protein: CASSLDRSNQPQHF.

V gene TRBV27 combines with J gene TRBJ1-3; 10 positions match TRBD1. The V gene's germline CDR1 is MNHEY and CDR2 SMNVEV (reference sequence). Unmatched junction bases numbered 13, after V lost 5 bases and J lost 0 bases. The CDR3 length is 19 residues. In DNA, the CDR3 is TGTGCCAGCAGTGAGCCCCGGGACAGGGGATATGGCTCTGGAAACACCATATATTTT. It yields the protein CASSEPRDRGYGSGNTIYF.

J is TRBJ2-3 and V is TRBV12-3 or TRBV12-4; 8 bases map to TRBD2. The trim removed 10 bases at V and 0 bases at J, leaving 3 bases unmatched. This CDR3 spans 13 amino acids. Here the CDR3 DNA reads TGTGCCACCTCGGGGGGGAGCACAGATACGCAGTATTTT. Encoded protein: CATSGGSTDTQYF.

Ten or more counts support this clonotype. J is TRBJ2-2 and V is TRBV12-3 or TRBV12-4; D is perhaps TRBD2 (7 bases). There are 16 residues in the CDR3. V gave up 6 bases and J gave up 7 bases, with 21 bases separating them. The DNA of the CDR3 is TGTGCCAGCAGAGAGGGAGGGGGGGTATCCGGCGGGGAGCTGTTTTTT. Protein: CASREGGGVSGGELFF.

This clonotype was detected a few times. J is TRBJ2-5 and V is TRBV7-8; 8 bases agree with TRBD2. This CDR3 contains 16 residues. Germline loops: CDR1 SGHVS, CDR2 FQNEAQ. The V segment lost 3 bases and the J segment 0 bases; nucleotides outside the gene matches: 6. The CDR3 loop reads CASSLFAGGYQETQYF. DNA of the CDR3: TGTGCCAGCAGCTTGTTCGCGGGGGGATACCAAGAGACCCAGTACTTC.

This clonotype occurred a few times. Just one base apart from a much larger clone, this may be a read error. The chain links TRBV7-9 to TRBJ1-2; maybe TRBD1 (6 bases). The length of the CDR3 is 14 residues. Germline V gives CDR1 SEHNR, CDR2 FQNEAQ (reference sequence). The CDR3 loop reads CASGLDRWAYGYTF. Here the CDR3 DNA reads TGTGCCAGCGGCTTAGACAGGTGGGCTTATGGCTACACCTTC.

This chain uses TRBV7-9 with TRBJ2-1, with D unresolved. Germline-derived CDR1 and CDR2 are SEHNR and FQNEAQ (reference sequence). The CDR3 has 14 amino acids. With 7 bases removed from V and 6 bases from J, the gap between germline ends came to 16 bases. CDR3 in amino acids: CASTTWAHPNEQFF. CDR3 DNA sequence: TGTGCCAGCACCACCTGGGCCCACCCCAATGAGCAGTTCTTC. Full variable domain (remainder filled in from reference TRBV7-9 and TRBJ2-1): DTGVSQNPRHKITKRGQNVTFRCDPISEHNRLYWYRQTLGQGPEFLTYFQNEAQLEKSRLLSDRFSAERPKGSFSTLEIQRTEQGDSAMYLCASTTWAHPNEQFFGPGTRLTVL.

This clonotype was recorded at least ten times. V is TRBV2 and J is TRBJ1-6, with TRBD1 matching 10 bases. CDR3 size: 18 residues. Trimming cost V 6 bases and J 7 bases; bases outside gene matches: 15. Germline CDR1 is SNHLY and CDR2 is FYNNEI. CDR3 protein: CASRRQGQGPIGNSPLHF. The CDR3, as DNA: TGTGCCAGCAGACGACAGGGACAGGGGCCAATCGGGAATTCACCCCTCCACTTT.

This clonotype was counted ten times or more. J is TRBJ2-5 and V is TRBV7-2; the match to TRBD1 covers 7 bases. V lost 3 bases to trimming and J lost 4 bases; unmatched junction nucleotides: 8. The germline V gene encodes CDR1 SGHTA and CDR2 FQGNSA. The CDR3 spans 15 residues. The CDR3 coding sequence is TGTGCCAGCAGCTTGGCGACAGGGATGATAGAGACCCAGTACTTC. Its translation is CASSLATGMIETQYF. Combining the CDR3 with reference TRBV7-2 and TRBJ2-5 gives the whole variable domain GAGVSQSPSNKVTEKGKDVELRCDPISGHTALYWYRQSLGQGLEFLIYFQGNSAPDKSGLPSDRFSAERTGGSVSTLTIQRTQQEDSAVYLCASSLATGMIETQYFGPGTRLLVL.

CDR3 sequence: CSARGGGGPSSYEQYF. Written as DNA, the CDR3 is TGCAGTGCTAGAGGAGGGGGGGGACCTTCTTCCTACGAGCAGTACTTC. The V and J genes are TRBV20-1 and TRBJ2-7, with D tentatively TRBD2 (7 bases). CDR3 length: 16 residues. Trimming removed 1 base from V and 1 base from J, with 17 bases in between. The germline CDR1 and CDR2 sequences are DFQATT and SNEGSKA (reference sequence).

The genes are TRBV6-5 and TRBJ1-6; the D gene is possibly TRBD1 (5 bases). The CDR3 has 13 residues. V dropped 7 bases and J dropped 10 bases, with 14 bases sitting between them. Germline V gene data show CDR1 as MNHEY and CDR2 as SVGAGI. As DNA, the CDR3 is TGTGCCAGCACCCCCGCCGGGGGGTCACCCCTCCACTTT. As protein: CASTPAGGSPLHF.

The chain has TRBV5-1 and TRBJ1-1, with D uncertain. The germline V and J ends were trimmed by 4 bases and 5 bases, with 12 bases remaining between them. The CDR3 is 13 residues long. Looked up from germline, CDR1 is SGHRS and CDR2 is YFSETQ. Written as DNA, the CDR3 is TGCGCCAGCAGCCCGGCCCCGGGAACTGAAGCTTTCTTT. This gives the protein CASSPAPGTEAFF. The full variable domain, its missing parts supplied by reference TRBV5-1 and TRBJ1-1, is KAGVTQTPRYLIKTRGQQVTLSCSPISGHRSVSWYQQTPGQGLQFLFEYFSETQRNKGNFPGRFSGRQFSNSRSEMNVSTLELGDSALYLCASSPAPGTEAFFGQGTRLTVV.

This clonotype appeared many times. The J gene is TRBJ2-1, the V gene TRBV4-2; 8 bases map to TRBD2. This CDR3 region has 16 residues. The J segment lost 8 bases and the V segment lost 0 bases, leaving 9 bases of the junction unmatched. Germline-derived CDR1 and CDR2 are LGHNA and YNFKEQ. CDR3 sequence reads: CASSQETGGYQHEQFF. In DNA form, the CDR3 reads TGTGCCAGCAGCCAAGAGACGGGGGGGTACCAACATGAGCAGTTCTTC.

In its sample, this clonotype was seen many times. The rearrangement uses TRBV30 and TRBJ1-1; D not resolved. The germline V and J ends were trimmed by 0 bases and 0 bases, with 17 bases remaining between them. The CDR3 has 17 residues. Germline CDR1 is GTSNPN and CDR2 is SVGIG (reference sequence). Here the CDR3 DNA reads TGTGCCTGGAGTGTAATAACGGCACGGAGTATGAACACTGAAGCTTTCTTT. It specifies CAWSVITARSMNTEAFF.

The rearrangement uses TRBV4-3 and TRBJ2-1; D remains unclear. CDR1 is LGHNA and CDR2 is YSLEER in the germline V gene. Trimming left V 0 bases short and J 8 bases short, with 14 bases between. The CDR3 spans 15 residues. CDR3 DNA sequence: TGCGCCAGCAGCCAAGATTACCCGGTCGCCCATGAGCAGTTCTTC. It is translated as CASSQDYPVAHEQFF.

This clonotype was seen at least ten times. This chain uses TRBV23-1 with TRBJ2-3; D remains unclear. TRBV23-1 is placed among ORFs of uncertain function. CDR3 length: 15 residues. The V end was cut by 3 bases, the J end by 2 bases, with 12 bases between. Here the CDR3 DNA reads TGCGCCAGCAGTCATGGGTTGGAGTTCACAGATACGCAGTATTTT. It is translated as CASSHGLEFTDTQYF.